Listed below are T cell receptor beta chains from one sample, sequenced in a study of early T cells in non-severe SARS-CoV-2 infection. From the 5' RACE reads, TCRdb called clonotypes with MiXCR, one entry per CDR3 protein. Of 83,000 or so distinct CDR3 sequences in the sample, roughly a tenth were seen once. The source was whole blood, collected at baseline. Receptor source: an adult who was a healthcare worker with PCR-confirmed SARS-CoV-2 infection or an uninfected control (not recorded which). Both conserved end residues are part of each CDR3. Each record gives: D gene, V gene, clone size, J gene, CDR3 protein, CDR3 DNA. D genes are given only for firm matches. Expanded clones get a size class; other rows say once, few or many, or leave the size out.

>TRBD1|TRBV19|many|TRBJ1-4
CATGDRGEKLFF
TGTGCCACTGGGGACAGGGGTGAAAAACTGTTTTTT
>.|TRBV12-3/TRBV12-4|.|TRBJ2-7
CASSSVDKGMNEQYF
TGTGCCAGCAGTTCCGTTGATAAAGGGATGAACGAGCAGTACTTC
>TRBD1|TRBV20-1|.|TRBJ1-2
CSARGPDRGDYGYTF
TGCAGTGCTAGAGGTCCCGACAGGGGGGACTATGGCTACACCTTC
>.|TRBV5-1|.|TRBJ1-4
CASSSGATNEKLFF
TGCGCCAGCAGCTCCGGGGCCACTAATGAAAAACTGTTTTTT
>TRBD1|TRBV28|few|TRBJ2-5
CASSPHFDREETQYF
TGTGCCAGCAGTCCCCATTTCGACAGGGAAGAGACCCAGTACTTC
>TRBD1|TRBV20-1|.|TRBJ1-2
CSADRDGYTF
TGCAGTGCGGACAGGGATGGCTACACCTTC
>.|TRBV20-1|.|TRBJ2-7
CSASLGGTYEQYF
TGCAGTGCCAGCTTGGGAGGAACCTACGAGCAGTACTTC
>TRBD2|TRBV10-3|.|TRBJ2-3
CAIGGTSGSTTDTQYF
TGTGCCATCGGGGGGACTAGCGGGAGCACCACAGATACGCAGTATTTT
>TRBD2|TRBV28|few|TRBJ2-2
CASSFLYLGRAFGELFF
TGTGCCAGCAGCTTTCTTTACCTCGGGAGGGCCTTCGGGGAGCTGTTTTTT
>TRBD2|TRBV7-9|few|TRBJ2-1
CASSLGEGPGNEQFF
TGTGCCAGCAGCTTAGGGGAGGGCCCAGGCAATGAGCAGTTCTTC
>.|TRBV4-2|.|TRBJ1-3
CASSQWAVGNTIYF
TGTGCCAGCAGCCAATGGGCCGTGGGAAACACCATATATTTT
>.|TRBV18|many|TRBJ2-4
CASSPPNPVKAKNIQYF
TGTGCCAGCTCACCACCGAACCCAGTTAAAGCCAAAAACATTCAGTACTTC
>TRBD2|TRBV27|medium-sized|TRBJ2-2
CASSLTSGSLGELFF
TGTGCCAGCAGTTTAACTAGCGGGAGTTTGGGGGAGCTGTTTTTT
>.|TRBV6-5|few|TRBJ2-3
CASRTTDTQYF
TGTGCCAGCAGAACCACAGATACGCAGTATTTT
>.|TRBV5-1|few|TRBJ2-4
CASSFMGRENIQYF
TGCGCCAGCAGCTTCATGGGGCGCGAAAACATTCAGTACTTC
>TRBD1|TRBV6-5|few|TRBJ2-2
CASSYSGTGDAGELFF
TGTGCCAGCAGTTACTCTGGGACAGGGGACGCCGGGGAGCTGTTTTTT
>.|TRBV4-2|few|TRBJ2-1
CASRPLSGSLSSYNEQFF
TGTGCCAGCAGACCTTTGTCTGGTTCCCTAAGCTCCTACAATGAGCAGTTCTTC
>TRBD1|TRBV7-6|few|TRBJ1-6
CASSLAGGNSPLHF
TGTGCCAGCAGCTTGGCAGGGGGTAATTCACCCCTCCACTTT
>TRBD2|TRBV10-2|.|TRBJ2-7
CASDPSGSGFRGEQYF
TGCGCCAGCGATCCTAGCGGGAGCGGATTTAGGGGGGAGCAGTACTTC
>.|TRBV5-4|many|TRBJ1-3
CASSPGTGRAGNTIYF
TGTGCCAGCAGCCCCGGTACAGGGAGGGCTGGAAACACCATATATTTT
>TRBD2|TRBV20-1|many|TRBJ2-5
CSARRLAGRETQYF
TGCAGTGCTAGAAGGCTAGCGGGTCGGGAGACCCAGTACTTC
>.|TRBV15|few|TRBJ2-1
CATSPEGGSYNEQFF
TGTGCCACCAGCCCCGAGGGAGGATCCTACAATGAGCAGTTCTTC
>.|TRBV5-1|few|TRBJ1-6
CASSLSPGQYNSPLHF
TGCGCCAGCAGCCTCTCTCCGGGACAATATAATTCACCCCTCCATTTT
>TRBD2|TRBV14|.|TRBJ2-1
CASSHFDSRSGSNMNEQFF
TGTGCCAGCAGCCATTTCGATTCCCGTAGCGGGAGTAATATGAATGAGCAGTTCTTC
>.|TRBV18|few|TRBJ2-5
CASSQDSQETQYF
TGTGCCAGCTCACAGGACAGCCAAGAGACCCAGTACTTC
>TRBD1|TRBV18|few|TRBJ1-5
CASSETGGYQPQHF
TGTGCCAGCTCAGAGACAGGGGGCTATCAGCCCCAGCATTTT
>.|TRBV7-8|.|TRBJ2-2
CASSHSRGAGGELFF
TGTGCCAGCAGCCACTCCAGGGGGGCCGGCGGGGAGCTGTTTTTT
>TRBD2|TRBV5-1|many|TRBJ2-5
CASSQQLAQGETQYF
TGCGCCAGCAGCCAACAACTAGCGCAAGGGGAGACCCAGTACTTC
>.|TRBV5-1|many|TRBJ2-1
CASCQLQGNEQFF
TGCGCCAGCTGCCAGCTTCAGGGGAACGAGCAGTTCTTC
>.|TRBV12-3/TRBV12-4|few|TRBJ2-6
CASTRDLSGANVLTF
TGTGCCAGCACCCGGGACCTCTCTGGGGCCAACGTCCTGACTTTC
>.|TRBV5-1|many|TRBJ1-2
CASSAGGGDYGYTF
TGCGCCAGCAGCGCCGGTGGAGGGGACTATGGCTACACCTTC
>.|TRBV11-2|many|TRBJ1-1
CASSLNGVMNTEAFF
TGTGCCAGCAGCCTGAATGGGGTTATGAACACTGAAGCTTTCTTT
>.|TRBV18|.|TRBJ2-7
CASSRSTVHYEQYF
TGTGCCAGCTCCCGATCGACAGTGCACTACGAGCAGTACTTC
>TRBD1|TRBV30|.|TRBJ1-2
CAWSRDRVYGYTF
TGTGCCTGGAGTCGGGACAGGGTTTATGGCTACACCTTC
>TRBD1|TRBV12-3/TRBV12-4|.|TRBJ2-1
CASTLGTGRYNEQFF
TGTGCCAGCACCCTCGGGACAGGGAGGTACAATGAGCAGTTCTTC
>TRBD2|TRBV5-1|few|TRBJ2-3
CASSAPQGSGSLVDTQYF
TGCGCCAGCAGCGCCCCCCAGGGTAGCGGGAGTCTAGTAGATACGCAGTATTTT
>.|TRBV27|many|TRBJ1-2
CARPNYGYTF
TGTGCCAGGCCTAACTATGGCTACACCTTC
>TRBD2|TRBV12-3/TRBV12-4|.|TRBJ2-7
CASGRGGGLAGEQYF
TGTGCCAGCGGTAGGGGGGGAGGGCTAGCGGGAGAGCAGTACTTC
>TRBD2|TRBV19|many|TRBJ2-1
CASRSIEAGDNEQFF
TGTGCCAGTAGATCTATAGAAGCGGGGGACAATGAGCAGTTCTTC
>TRBD1|TRBV10-3|few|TRBJ1-3
CAIRKTGDGNTIYF
TGTGCCATCAGAAAAACAGGGGATGGAAACACCATATATTTT
>TRBD1|TRBV5-1|few|TRBJ1-1
CASSLRTGVFTEAFF
TGCGCCAGCAGCTTGAGGACAGGGGTTTTCACTGAAGCTTTCTTT
>.|TRBV12-3/TRBV12-4|many|TRBJ2-2
CASSFGGLANTGELFF
TGTGCCAGCAGTTTCGGGGGGCTTGCGAACACCGGGGAGCTGTTTTTT
>.|TRBV9|many|TRBJ2-7
CASSRQGRGNYEQYF
TGTGCCAGCAGCAGACAGGGGAGGGGAAACTACGAGCAGTACTTC
>.|TRBV27|few|TRBJ2-5
CASSLLGLLGETQYF
TGTGCCAGCAGTTTATTAGGTCTGCTGGGGGAGACCCAGTACTTC
>.|TRBV6-5|few|TRBJ2-6
CASTERLGANVLTF
TGTGCCAGCACGGAGAGGCTTGGGGCCAACGTCCTGACTTTC
>TRBD2|TRBV20-1|few|TRBJ2-5
CSAILAGGGETQYF
TGCAGTGCGATTCTAGCGGGAGGCGGAGAGACCCAGTACTTC
>.|TRBV5-1|.|TRBJ2-7
CASSARTGYEQYF
TGCGCCAGCAGCGCCCGGACGGGCTACGAGCAGTACTTC
>.|TRBV27|.|TRBJ2-7
CASSQSLGEQYF
TGTGCCAGCAGTCAGAGTTTAGGGGAGCAGTACTTC
>.|TRBV4-2|few|TRBJ2-1
CASSQELVTGINEQFF
TGTGCCAGCAGCCAAGAACTTGTTACGGGAATTAATGAGCAGTTCTTC
>.|TRBV28|many|TRBJ2-7
CASRAGHPSEQYF
TGTGCCAGCAGGGCGGGACACCCTTCCGAGCAGTACTTC
>.|TRBV20-1|.|TRBJ2-1
CSAHKAAAARQYNEQFF
TGCAGTGCCCATAAAGCCGCGGCAGCTCGTCAATACAATGAGCAGTTCTTC
>.|TRBV5-1|many|TRBJ2-3
CASSSPPDTQYF
TGCGCCAGCAGCTCCCCCCCGGATACGCAGTATTTT
>.|TRBV5-6|.|TRBJ2-3
CASSPGRATDTQYF
TGTGCCAGCAGCCCAGGGCGGGCCACAGATACGCAGTATTTT
>.|TRBV7-9|many|TRBJ1-1
CASSFGRMEAFF
TGTGCCAGCAGCTTCGGCAGAATGGAAGCTTTCTTT
>TRBD1|TRBV27|.|TRBJ1-1
CASRGLRGDRGSIREAFF
TGTGCCAGCAGAGGGTTGAGGGGGGACAGGGGTTCGATCAGGGAAGCTTTCTTT
>TRBD1|TRBV2|.|TRBJ1-1
CASRALNRGLGTEAFF
TGTGCCAGCAGGGCGCTTAATAGGGGGCTCGGCACTGAAGCTTTCTTT
>TRBD2|TRBV15|many|TRBJ2-5
CATSPRGGRAGETQYF
TGTGCCACCAGCCCTAGGGGCGGGAGGGCCGGAGAGACCCAGTACTTC
>.|TRBV6-1|.|TRBJ2-7
CASSENRASSYEQYF
TGTGCCAGCAGTGAAAACAGGGCCTCTTCCTACGAGCAGTACTTC
>TRBD1|TRBV3-1|few|TRBJ2-7
CASAGTGAYEQYF
TGTGCCAGCGCCGGGACAGGGGCCTACGAGCAGTACTTC
>.|TRBV11-3|few|TRBJ2-1
CASSLVQGPNNEQFF
TGTGCCAGCAGCTTGGTCCAGGGGCCAAACAATGAGCAGTTCTTC